The next 15 T cell receptor beta chains were all read from a single sample in a study of blood T cell repertoires in COVID-19. Sequenced by immunoSEQ multiplex PCR; TCRdb stores in-frame clones only, minus some. The data contain about 150,000 clones, roughly 85% of them singletons. The sequencing sample was made of peripheral blood. All receptors come from an older woman with COVID-19, enrolled during active disease.

The count of this clone is one. The V gene is TRBV19, the J gene TRBJ1-5, with D unresolved. Germline values: CDR1 LNHDA, CDR2 SQIVND (reference sequence). CDR3 size: 14 residues. Trimming took 9 bases from V and 0 from J, leaving 12 bases between them. CDR3 sequence (DNA): TGTGCCAGCACCTTACGCGGTAGCAATCAGCCCCAGCATTTT. The encoded protein is CASTLRGSNQPQHF.

The chain links TRBV9 to TRBJ2-3; D possibly corresponds to TRBD1 (5 bases). V lost 6 bases and J lost 4, with 12 bases in between. CDR3 length equals 13 residues. The V gene's germline CDR1 is SGDLS and CDR2 YYNGEE. The CDR3 sequence: CASNPRGADTQYF. The CDR3 bases are TGTGCCAGCAACCCTAGGGGTGCAGATACGCAGTATTTT. The whole variable domain, remainder taken from reference TRBV9 and TRBJ2-3, is DSGVTQTPKHLITATGQRVTLRCSPRSGDLSVYWYQQSLDQGLQFLIQYYNGEERAKGNILERFSAQQFPDLHSELNLSSLELGDSALYFCASNPRGADTQYFGPGTRLTVL.

The sample holds a few counts of this clone. The chain employs TRBV14 and TRBJ2-1; the match to TRBD1 covers 7 bases. This CDR3 contains 17 residues. Germline assignment: CDR1 SGHDN and CDR2 FVKESK. The junction had 13 bases not matched to a gene; V was cut back by 4 bases and J by 4 bases. CDR3 in amino acids: CASSRPILGGGYNEQFF. Here the CDR3 DNA reads TGTGCCAGCAGCCGTCCTATTTTAGGGGGCGGTTACAATGAGCAGTTCTTC.

The rearrangement joins TRBV7-9 to TRBJ1-4; no clear D gene. Germline V gene sequence: CDR1 SEHNR, CDR2 FQNEAQ (reference sequence). Between the trimmed V and J ends, which lost 5 bases and 3 bases, there was a span of 13 bases. The CDR3 is 15 residues long. The CDR3 region has the DNA TGTGCCAGCAGCCTGGAGGGTAGGGCTAATGAAAAACTGTTTTTT. Amino acid sequence: CASSLEGRANEKLFF.

The rearrangement links TRBV2 to TRBJ2-2, with 15 bases fitting TRBD2. Germline lookup yields CDR1 SNHLY and CDR2 FYNNEI. The CDR3 consists of 16 residues. After removal of 8 bases from V and 3 bases from J, the junction contained 4 bases not matched to a gene. The CDR3 bases are TGTGCCAGCTCGGGACTAGCGGGAGGAGACACCGGGGAGCTGTTTTTT. Translated: CASSGLAGGDTGELFF.

The gene calls are TRBV19 and TRBJ1-2; 7 positions agree with TRBD1. The ends lost 10 bases at V and 2 bases at J; junction bases unmatched: 10. Germline V gene data show CDR1 as LNHDA and CDR2 as SQIVND (reference sequence). This CDR3 has 14 amino acids. DNA for the CDR3: TGTGCCACCCACTCACCGGGACAGAACTATGGCTACACCTTC. As protein: CATHSPGQNYGYTF.

This clone appeared a few times. The V gene is TRBV19, the J gene TRBJ1-4, with D uncertain. Germline V lookup: CDR1 LNHDA, CDR2 SQIVND (reference sequence). Trimming left V 1 base short and J 3 bases short, with 6 bases between. CDR3 length equals 14 residues. Here the CDR3 reads CASSIGRANEKLFF. DNA for the CDR3: TGTGCCAGTAGTATAGGGAGGGCTAATGAAAAACTGTTTTTT.

This sequence joins TRBV30 and TRBJ1-2; 9 bases map to TRBD1. The CDR3 contains 13 residues. The V gene end was trimmed by 3 bases and the J gene end by 7 bases; junction bases not matched to a gene: 6. The germline gives CDR1 GTSNPN, CDR2 SVGIG (reference sequence). The DNA of the CDR3 is TGTGCCTGGAGCGTACAGGGGGCGCTTGGCTACACCTTC. Translated: CAWSVQGALGYTF.

CDR3 DNA sequence: TGTGCCAGTAGTATAGGGCCCTCGCGGGAACATTTT. It specifies CASSIGPSREHF. This rearrangement joins TRBV19 to TRBJ1-5; no reliable D call. The CDR3 is 12 amino acids. Trimming pared 1 base from V and 16 bases from J, leaving 14 bases between. Germline V gene data show CDR1 as LNHDA and CDR2 as SQIVND (reference sequence).

This clone was seen only once. Different DNA sequences within this sample yield the same CDR3. The chain couples TRBV12-3 or TRBV12-4 to TRBJ2-5; 7 positions agree with TRBD2. Trimming at V came to 2 bases and at J to 5 bases, leaving 2 bases not matched to a gene. CDR3 size: 13 residues. CDR3 sequence (DNA): TGTGCCAGCAGTTTACTGGGAGGGGAGACCCAGTACTTC. Its protein product is CASSLLGGETQYF.

The chain is built from TRBV19 and TRBJ1-3; possible D gene TRBD1, 6 bases. The CDR3 loop spans 12 amino acids. Between the trimmed V and J ends, which lost 6 bases and 7 bases, there was a span of 10 bases. Germline lookup yields CDR1 LNHDA and CDR2 SQIVND (reference sequence). CDR3 sequence: CASRTGKNTIYF. CDR3 nucleotide sequence: TGTGCCAGTAGAACAGGGAAGAACACCATATATTTT. Full variable domain (outside the CDR3, taken from reference TRBV19 and TRBJ1-3): DGGITQSPKYLFRKEGQNVTLSCEQNLNHDAMYWYRQDPGQGLRLIYYSQIVNDFQKGDIAEGYSVSREKKESFPLTVTSAQKNPTAFYLCASRTGKNTIYFGEGSWLTVV.

The genes are TRBV12-5 and TRBJ1-3; D call uncertain. The CDR3 runs 15 residues. Trimming left V 0 bases short and J 0 bases short, with 6 bases between. The V gene's germline CDR1 is LGHNT and CDR2 FRNRAP. The CDR3: CASGLVQFSGNTIYF. For the CDR3, the DNA is TGTGCTAGTGGTTTGGTCCAGTTCTCTGGAAACACCATATATTTT.

The chain couples TRBV19 to TRBJ1-6; no firm D call. CDR3 length: 13 amino acids. Germline V gives CDR1 LNHDA, CDR2 SQIVND (reference sequence). V was clipped by 4 bases and J by 7 bases, with 8 bases between them. CDR3 protein: CASSKTDNSPLHF. CDR3 coding DNA: TGTGCCAGTAGTAAAACAGACAATTCACCCCTCCACTTT. Full variable domain (outside the CDR3, taken from reference TRBV19 and TRBJ1-6): DGGITQSPKYLFRKEGQNVTLSCEQNLNHDAMYWYRQDPGQGLRLIYYSQIVNDFQKGDIAEGYSVSREKKESFPLTVTSAQKNPTAFYLCASSKTDNSPLHFGNGTRLTVT.

The rearrangement joins TRBV6-6 to TRBJ1-4; no reliable D call. V lost 7 bases to trimming and J lost 7 bases, with 10 bases between them. The CDR3 extends over 12 amino acids. From germline, CDR1 is MNHNY and CDR2 SVGAGI (reference sequence). The DNA for the CDR3 is TGTGCCAGCACCCCCGGGGTTGAAAAACTGTTTTTT. Protein: CASTPGVEKLFF.

This chain links TRBV19 with TRBJ2-6, with D possibly being TRBD2 (5 bases). Germline V lookup: CDR1 LNHDA, CDR2 SQIVND (reference sequence). The CDR3 consists of 14 residues. V was trimmed by 7 bases and J by 1 base, leaving 8 bases between them. Written as DNA, the CDR3 is TGTGCCAGTACAGCGGATTCTGGGGCCAACGTCCTGACTTTC. Residues: CASTADSGANVLTF.